Below, 11 T cell receptor beta chains from the same sample are listed, as sequenced in a study of cytomegalovirus exposure and HLA in healthy donors. The study ran its PCR with 60 Vbeta and 13 Jbeta primers. TCRdb's copy holds only in-frame clones and misses some; the assay was immunoSEQ multiplex PCR. This sample carries approximately 220,000 clones, about 75% of them seen once, and the ten largest clones take 1.8%. Material: PBMCs. The origin of the receptors is a woman aged 25 to 39 in good health and CMV-seronegative.

J is TRBJ1-5 and V is TRBV29-1; D gene ambiguous. From germline, CDR1 is SQVTM and CDR2 ANQGSEA. CDR3 size: 12 residues. Trimming stripped 4 bases from V and 2 bases from J, with 6 bases between. This chain's CDR3 is CSVVSGNQPQHF. CDR3 coding DNA: TGCAGCGTTGTGAGCGGCAATCAGCCCCAGCATTTT.

J is TRBJ2-7 and V is TRBV6-6; TRBD1 might be the D (5 bases). CDR3 size: 12 residues. Germline assignment: CDR1 MNHNY and CDR2 SVGAGI (reference sequence). V shed 7 bases and J shed 5 bases, with 12 bases lying between them. The CDR3 coding sequence is TGTGCCAGCACCAACGTGGGGCACGAGCAGTACTTC. Protein product: CASTNVGHEQYF.

DNA of the CDR3: TGTGCCAGCAGTTCCCACGGACTCCCCATGTACTTC. It encodes CASSSHGLPMYF. The V and J genes are TRBV27 and TRBJ2-5; tentative D call: TRBD2 (5 bases). The germline CDR1 and CDR2 sequences are MNHEY and SMNVEV (reference sequence). The CDR3 is 12 residues long. V dropped 4 bases and J dropped 13 bases, with 16 bases sitting between them.

The V and J genes are TRBV6-6 and TRBJ1-4, with a tentative D call TRBD1 (5 bases). The germline CDR1 and CDR2 sequences are MNHNY and SVGAGI (reference sequence). This CDR3 has 16 residues. The V gene lost 6 bases and the J gene lost 8 bases, with 22 bases spanning the gap. The DNA for the CDR3 is TGTGCCAGCAGAGGTGCTACAGGAACTGCACGAGAAAAACTGTTTTTT. Translating it yields CASRGATGTAREKLFF.

This clone has more than one count but fewer than ten. The chain has TRBV7-3 and TRBJ2-1; D gene uncertain. The CDR3 runs 13 residues. Germline V gene sequence: CDR1 SGHTA, CDR2 FQGTGA. V lost 3 bases and J lost 7, with 10 bases in between. The CDR3 protein is CASSFARTNEQFF. CDR3 nucleotide sequence: TGTGCCAGCAGCTTCGCTAGAACGAATGAGCAGTTCTTC.

The CDR3 region is CASSLISSFSGNTIYF. The DNA of the CDR3 is TGTGCCAGCAGCTTAATTAGTTCCTTCTCTGGAAACACCATATATTTT. The chain links TRBV7-9 to TRBJ1-3; D is unresolved. This CDR3 has 16 amino acids. The germline V gene has CDR1 SEHNR and CDR2 FQNEAQ (reference sequence). Trimming removed 2 bases from V and 0 bases from J, with 11 bases in between.

The chain carries TRBV6-6 and TRBJ2-1; D gene ambiguous. Trimming shortened V by 2 bases and J by 8 bases, and 4 bases separated the two germline ends. The germline V gene encodes CDR1 MNHNY and CDR2 SVGAGI (reference sequence). The CDR3 runs to 11 residues. CDR3 sequence reads: CASSYADEQFF. CDR3 coding DNA: TGTGCCAGCAGTTACGCGGATGAGCAGTTCTTC.

The V gene is TRBV30, the J gene TRBJ2-5; 8 bases line up with TRBD1. The J call may be wrong; the DNA end is better matched by TRBJ2-7. The length of the CDR3 is 15 residues. Looked up from germline, CDR1 is GTSNPN and CDR2 is SVGIG (reference sequence). The CDR3 loop is CAWSGNRGVAYEQYF. Written as DNA, the CDR3 is TGTGCCTGGAGTGGCAACAGGGGGGTGGCCTACGAGCAGTACTTC.

With respect to this clone: Other DNA sequences in this specimen translate into the identical CDR3. The rearrangement joins TRBV9 to TRBJ1-1; D is undetermined. CDR1 SGDLS and CDR2 YYNGEE come from the germline V gene. Trimming pared 2 bases from V and 4 bases from J, leaving 9 bases between. The CDR3 has 13 residues. CDR3 nucleotides: TGTGCCAGCAGCGTGGGAAGCGGCACTGAAGCTTTCTTT. Protein sequence: CASSVGSGTEAFF. The full variable domain, in which reference TRBV9 and TRBJ1-1 provide the parts outside the CDR3, is DSGVTQTPKHLITATGQRVTLRCSPRSGDLSVYWYQQSLDQGLQFLIQYYNGEERAKGNILERFSAQQFPDLHSELNLSSLELGDSALYFCASSVGSGTEAFFGQGTRLTVV.

The CDR3 here is CASSLEQGAGGTEAFF. CDR3 DNA sequence: TGTGCCAGCAGCTTAGAACAGGGGGCGGGAGGCACTGAAGCTTTCTTT. The chain recombines TRBV11-3 with TRBJ1-1, with TRBD1 matching 9 bases. The V segment lost 0 bases and the J segment 4 bases; nucleotides outside the gene matches: 6. The CDR3 sequence is 16 residues long. The V gene's germline CDR1 is SGHNT and CDR2 YENEEA.

The rearrangement links TRBV5-4 to TRBJ1-2; 9 bases agree with TRBD1. The CDR3 runs to 12 residues. Germline V gives CDR1 SGHNT, CDR2 YYREEE (reference sequence). Trimming cost V 4 bases and J 6 bases; bases outside gene matches: 1. The CDR3 nucleotides read TGTGCCAGCAGCCGACAGGGGGATGGCTACACCTTC. Amino acid sequence: CASSRQGDGYTF.